This T cell receptor (beta chain) was retrieved from a study of T cells in Graves' hyperthyroidism and ophthalmopathy. The germline V and J ends were trimmed by 3 bases and 2 bases, with 10 bases remaining between them. Germline V lookup: CDR1 PRHDT, CDR2 FYEKMQ (reference sequence). CDR3 length equals 14 residues. This clonotype showed up many times. What it binds is not known. The study, taken as a whole, reports: Among thyroid clonotypes expanded above 0.001, most also appeared in blood.

Diagnostic decisions used clinical symptoms, serum thyroxine and TRAb, thyroid ultrasound and orbital computed tomography. The source of the PBMCs was approximately 9.5 ml of fresh peripheral blood. Amplified regions were TCR beta CDR3 sequences from RNA transcripts. During a first-round RT-PCR of the TCR CDR3, the HTBI primer set was used. In TCRdb, the multiplex PCR reads were re-called with MiXCR into one record per CDR3 protein. The sample holds around 420,000 distinct CDR3 sequences, roughly an eighth seen once. The receptor comes from a woman aged 18-29 years with Graves' hyperthyroidism. J is TRBJ1-1 and V is TRBV13; D unresolved. The sequencing input was blood. The CDR3 DNA is TGTGCCAGCAGCTTTCGGACGGATAACACTGAAGCTTTCTTT. Its translation is CASSFRTDNTEAFF.